These 27 T cell receptor beta chains were sequenced from one sample in a study of T cells in Graves' hyperthyroidism and ophthalmopathy. TCR beta CDR3 sequences were amplified from RNA transcripts. HTBI primers were employed in a first-round RT-PCR of the TCR CDR3. TCRdb fed the multiplex PCR reads into MiXCR, producing one record per CDR3 protein. The sample includes about 840,000 distinct CDR3 sequences, roughly 40% of them seen just once. The sequencing sample was made of blood. These receptors all come from a man aged 18 to 30 with Graves' hyperthyroidism.

There are a few counts of this clonotype. The rearrangement joins TRBV7-2 to TRBJ1-2; D might be TRBD1 (6 bases). CDR3 length equals 14 residues. The V end lost 5 bases, the J end lost 8 bases, and 18 bases lay between the germline ends. Germline V gives CDR1 SGHTA, CDR2 FQGNSA. CDR3 bases: TGTGCCAGCAGCGGTAGGGACACCCCAGGGGGCTACACCTTC. Translated, it gives CASSGRDTPGGYTF.

A few counts support this clonotype. This rearrangement joins TRBV6-1 to TRBJ2-7; no clear D. V was clipped by 6 bases and J by 4 bases, with 19 bases between them. Germline-derived CDR1 and CDR2 are MNHNS and SASEGT. The CDR3 is made up of 15 amino acids. Here the CDR3 reads CASSVSSFTSYEQYF. As DNA, the CDR3 is TGTGCCAGCAGCGTCTCCAGCTTTACCTCTTACGAGCAGTACTTC.

The V gene is TRBV5-1, the J gene TRBJ1-1; 8 positions match TRBD1. The CDR3 length is 15 residues. V lost 0 bases and J lost 5; bases outside the gene matches: 6. Germline CDR1 and CDR2: SGHRS and YFSETQ. CDR3 DNA sequence: TGCGCCAGCAGCTTGGTCGGACAGGGTACGACTGAAGCTTTCTTT. This encodes CASSLVGQGTTEAFF.

As for this clonotype: A much larger clone is a single base away; this may be a read error. This rearrangement joins TRBV29-1 to TRBJ2-7; TRBD2 matches at 13 bases. The CDR3 totals 14 residues. Germline V lookup: CDR1 SQVTM, CDR2 ANQGSEA. The CDR3: CSAVLAGGKNEQCF. CDR3 DNA sequence: TGCAGCGCTGTACTAGCGGGAGGGAAGAACGAGCAGTGCTTC.

This clonotype was detected a few times. The CDR3, as DNA: TGTGCCAGCACTATTTTTCGGGGGGAAGCTGAAGCTTTCTTT. Its translation is CASTIFRGEAEAFF. The chain couples TRBV7-9 to TRBJ1-1; D is perhaps TRBD1 (5 bases). Per germline, CDR1 SEHNR and CDR2 FQNEAQ (reference sequence). V was shortened by 7 bases and J by 6 bases, with 18 bases between the two germline ends. The CDR3 loop spans 14 amino acids.

The chain joins TRBV29-1 to TRBJ2-5, with 9 nucleotides matching TRBD1. The CDR3 runs to 16 residues. Germline V gene lookup returns CDR1 SQVTM and CDR2 ANQGSEA. The V and J ends lost 6 bases and 4 bases, in that order; junction bases with no gene match: 15. CDR3 sequence: CSVFPGTGLGGETQYF. The CDR3 coding sequence is TGCAGCGTGTTCCCCGGGACAGGGTTAGGTGGAGAGACCCAGTACTTC.

This chain connects TRBV4-1 to TRBJ2-7, with 7 positions matching TRBD2. Germline V gene lookup returns CDR1 MGHRA and CDR2 YSYEKL. V was clipped by 4 bases and J by 5 bases; unmatched bases: 5. This CDR3 contains 13 residues. CDR3 sequence reads: CASSLMAGDEQYF. DNA for the CDR3: TGCGCCAGCAGCCTTATGGCGGGGGACGAGCAGTACTTC.

The sample holds many counts of this clonotype. The genes are TRBV7-9 and TRBJ2-5; no firm D call. Trimming took off 5 bases at V and 2 bases at J, with 9 bases between the two ends. This CDR3 has 13 amino acids. CDR1 SEHNR and CDR2 FQNEAQ come from the germline V gene (reference sequence). CDR3 region: CASSRHEQETQYF. The DNA for the CDR3 is TGTGCCAGCAGCCGACACGAACAAGAGACCCAGTACTTC.

This clonotype was counted only a few times. The genes are TRBV7-9 and TRBJ2-7, with D tentatively TRBD2 (5 bases). CDR1 is SEHNR and CDR2 is FQNEAQ in the germline V gene (reference sequence). V was shortened by 5 bases and J by 3 bases, with 17 bases between the two germline ends. CDR3 length equals 15 residues. The CDR3 reads CASSPGSLGSYEQYF. CDR3 nucleotides: TGTGCCAGCAGCCCTGGGAGCCTAGGGAGCTACGAGCAGTACTTC.

The rearrangement joins TRBV30 to TRBJ1-5; no firm D call. Germline CDR1 is GTSNPN and CDR2 is SVGIG (reference sequence). The CDR3 totals 14 residues. V dropped 2 bases and J dropped 3 bases, with 11 bases sitting between them. The chain's CDR3 is CAWSRQVINQPQHF. CDR3 DNA sequence: TGTGCCTGGAGTCGTCAGGTAATCAATCAGCCCCAGCATTTT.

The gene calls are TRBV29-1 and TRBJ1-1; D is perhaps TRBD1 (6 bases). CDR1 SQVTM and CDR2 ANQGSEA come from the germline V gene. The CDR3 sequence is 13 residues long. The V and J ends lost 8 bases and 0 bases respectively, with 13 bases between them. CDR3 loop: CSLGQNMNTEAFF. The CDR3 DNA is TGCAGCCTCGGACAGAACATGAACACTGAAGCTTTCTTT.

A remark on this clonotype: One end of the junction fails to match germline, which may point to a read error. V usage is TRBV7-8 and J usage is TRBJ2-2, with 7 bases identical to TRBD2. The germline gives CDR1 SGHVS, CDR2 FQNEAQ. This CDR3 spans 15 amino acids. The CDR3 reads CASSQGGGNTGELFF. In DNA form, the CDR3 reads TGCGCCAGCAGCCAAGGCGGGGGGAACACCGGGGAGCTGTTTTTT.

In regard to this clonotype: This CDR3 fails to terminate in the conserved phenylalanine or tryptophan, so it likely reflects a read error. V gene TRBV9 combines with J gene TRBJ2-2; unclear D gene. The CDR3 spans 13 residues. The germline V gene encodes CDR1 SGDLS and CDR2 YYNGEE. Trimming took 4 bases from V and 4 from J, leaving 8 bases between them. This CDR3 is CASSPRSTGELFL. In DNA form, the CDR3 reads TGTGCCAGCAGCCCGCGATCCACCGGGGAGCTGTTTTTA.

The V and J genes are TRBV20-1 and TRBJ1-1, with D possibly being TRBD1 (5 bases). This CDR3 comprises 18 residues. Trimming removed 2 bases at V and 5 bases at J, with 27 bases between. The germline gives CDR1 DFQATT, CDR2 SNEGSKA (reference sequence). Here the CDR3 reads CSARPKGPQTALRTEAFF. The CDR3 DNA reads as TGCAGTGCTAGACCCAAGGGGCCCCAGACAGCGCTTAGGACTGAAGCTTTCTTT.

This clonotype has a count of ten or more. The chain has TRBV19 and TRBJ2-7; a weak D match, TRBD1 (5 bases). With 5 bases removed from V and 3 bases from J, the gap between germline ends came to 11 bases. The CDR3 is made up of 13 amino acids. Germline lookup yields CDR1 LNHDA and CDR2 SQIVND (reference sequence). The CDR3: CASSADQGYEQYF. The CDR3 DNA reads as TGTGCCAGTAGTGCCGACCAGGGCTACGAGCAGTACTTC.

The rearrangement links TRBV7-9 to TRBJ1-3; no firm D call. V was shortened by 3 bases and J by 7 bases, with 10 bases between the two germline ends. There are 13 residues in the CDR3. Germline values: CDR1 SEHNR, CDR2 FQNEAQ (reference sequence). The DNA of the CDR3 is TGTGCCAGCAGCTTGCGGATGGGGAACACCATATATTTT. Translated, it gives CASSLRMGNTIYF.

This clonotype was observed many times. The chain uses TRBV19 and TRBJ2-5, with 7 bases aligning to TRBD1. J gave up 4 bases and V 9 bases, and 5 bases lay outside the gene matches. Germline CDR1 is LNHDA and CDR2 is SQIVND (reference sequence). The CDR3 totals 12 residues. The CDR3 region is CASGPGGETQYF. The DNA for the CDR3 is TGTGCCAGCGGACCAGGGGGAGAGACCCAGTACTTC. Together with reference TRBV19 and TRBJ2-5, the CDR3 gives the full variable domain: DGGITQSPKYLFRKEGQNVTLSCEQNLNHDAMYWYRQDPGQGLRLIYYSQIVNDFQKGDIAEGYSVSREKKESFPLTVTSAQKNPTAFYLCASGPGGETQYFGPGTRLLVL.

The rearrangement joins TRBV9 to TRBJ1-3; tentatively, D is TRBD1 (5 bases). Looked up from germline, CDR1 is SGDLS and CDR2 is YYNGEE. CDR3 size: 15 residues. With 4 bases removed from V and 2 bases from J, the gap between germline ends came to 13 bases. The CDR3 sequence is CASSSYGGAGNTIYF. CDR3 in DNA: TGTGCCAGCAGCTCTTACGGGGGAGCTGGAAACACCATATATTTT.

The chain employs TRBV29-1 and TRBJ1-2; 8 bases fit TRBD1. Germline V gene lookup returns CDR1 SQVTM and CDR2 ANQGSEA. J was trimmed by 7 bases and V by 6 bases; bases with no gene match: 7. This CDR3 spans 12 amino acids. The CDR3 region has the DNA TGCAGCGTCCGAGGGGGGACAGGTGGCTACACCTTC. Translation: CSVRGGTGGYTF.

The chain couples TRBV24-1 to TRBJ2-2; tentatively, D is TRBD2 (5 bases). This CDR3 contains 14 residues. V was pared by 6 bases and J by 7 bases, with 14 bases between. Germline CDR1 reads KGHDR; CDR2 reads SFDVKD. Here the CDR3 DNA reads TGTGCCACCAGTCAAGGACGGGGTCACGGGGAGCTGTTTTTT. It codes for CATSQGRGHGELFF.

With regard to this clonotype: Germline is not matched at one junction end, which may reflect a read error. The V and J genes are TRBV12-3 or TRBV12-4 and TRBJ1-1; D is unresolved. The CDR3 has 16 amino acids. CDR3 DNA: TGTGCCGGCAGTTTAGCCTTGTCCCAAGCGGCCACTGAAGCTTTCTTT. Its protein is CAGSLALSQAATEAFF.

This sequence joins TRBV12-3 or TRBV12-4 and TRBJ1-1; D is undetermined. The CDR3 totals 15 residues. Between the trimmed V and J ends, which lost 2 bases and 2 bases, there was a span of 12 bases. The CDR3 DNA is TGTGCCAGCAGTTTATGGGGTGGGCGTAACACTGAAGCTTTCTTT. Its protein is CASSLWGGRNTEAFF.

The gene calls are TRBV2 and TRBJ1-2; D gene unclear. The CDR3 is made up of 12 amino acids. CDR1 and CDR2 (germline): SNHLY, FYNNEI. The V end lost 6 bases, the J end lost 12 bases, and 17 bases lay between the germline ends. Here the CDR3 reads CASSQTDSGNTF. The CDR3 DNA reads TGTGCCAGCAGCCAGACCGACTCTGGAAACACCTTC.

The gene calls are TRBV5-6 and TRBJ2-7; D possibly corresponds to TRBD1 (6 bases). Trimming removed 2 bases at V and 0 bases at J, with 12 bases between. From germline, CDR1 is SGHDT and CDR2 YYEEEE. The CDR3 consists of 15 residues. The CDR3 sequence is CASSFTGPRSYEQYF. For the CDR3, the DNA is TGTGCCAGCAGCTTCACAGGGCCCCGCTCCTACGAGCAGTACTTC. The full variable domain, in which reference TRBV5-6 and TRBJ2-7 provide the parts outside the CDR3, is DAGVTQSPTHLIKTRGQQVTLRCSPKSGHDTVSWYQQALGQGPQFIFQYYEEEERQRGNFPDRFSGHQFPNYSSELNVNALLLGDSALYLCASSFTGPRSYEQYFGPGTRLTVT.

This clonotype was counted between two and nine times. Possible read error: a much larger clone is one base away. V is TRBV12-3 or TRBV12-4 and J is TRBJ2-5; D is unclear. The CDR3 extends over 13 amino acids. V was cut by 6 bases and J by 1 base, with 9 bases left in between. The CDR3 DNA reads TGTGCCAGCAGCCTGCACTTCCAAGAGACCCAGTACTTC. Residues: CASSLHFQETQYF.

The chain joins TRBV7-2 to TRBJ2-5; D possibly matches TRBD1 or TRBD2 (6 bases each). V lost 6 bases and J 9 bases, leaving 20 bases between the germline ends. The CDR3 runs 14 residues. Germline loops: CDR1 SGHTA, CDR2 FQGNSA. The DNA of the CDR3 is TGTGCCAGCAGTTCCGATCGGGGGCAACAGCCCCAGTACTTC. This codes for CASSSDRGQQPQYF.

This clonotype has at least ten counts. The chain uses TRBV9 and TRBJ2-7; TRBD2 matches at 9 bases. The CDR3 spans 14 residues. Germline V gives CDR1 SGDLS, CDR2 YYNGEE. The trim removed 4 bases at V and 5 bases at J, leaving 7 bases unmatched. The CDR3 DNA reads TGTGCCAGCAGCCCCATAGCGGGAGCCGACGAGCAGTACTTC. It encodes CASSPIAGADEQYF.